The T cell receptor beta chain described here comes from a study of CD8+CD57+ T cells in acquired aplastic anemia. Study details: Read counts for CD4+ cells (from healthy donors) averaged approximately 11 million.

Using genomic DNA as the template, TCR beta VDJ and CDR3 profiling was carried out. Via MiXCR, TCRdb re-called the reads, giving one row per CDR3 protein. The sample has about 190,000 distinct CDR3 sequences, roughly half seen once. Many counts were recorded for this clonotype. V was clipped by 0 bases and J by 10 bases; unmatched bases: 6. The CDR3 sequence is 15 residues long. Germline loops: CDR1 SGHRS, CDR2 YFSETQ. This receptor was taken from a human donor in good health, serving as a control. Sequencing was done on a sample of sorted CD4+, CD8+, or CD8+CD57+ T cells (not recorded which) from PBMCs. The chain couples TRBV5-1 to TRBJ2-1; 11 nucleotides line up with TRBD2. This chain's CDR3 is CASSLVTSGEGEQFF. DNA of the CDR3: TGCGCCAGCAGCTTGGTGACTAGCGGGGAGGGGGAGCAGTTCTTC.